This entry lists 4 T cell receptor beta chains sequenced from one sample in a study of shared clonotypes between healthy human individuals. Naive CD8 isolation took CD45RO-negative cells positively selected for CCR7 and excluded terminally differentiated effector memory CD45RA+ cells. Generated by immunoSEQ multiplex PCR, the TCRdb table keeps only in-frame clones and is missing some. The repertoire holds roughly 2.1 million clones, with 85% to 95% as singletons. Specimen: naive CD8+ T cells from PBMCs. These receptors were collected from a young man in good health. Some clones in this sample may be carry-over from other donors' samples.

The CDR3 region is CASRRQSGISYNEQFF. As DNA, the CDR3 is TGTGCCAGCAGGCGTCAAAGCGGAATCTCCTACAATGAGCAGTTCTTC. This sequence joins TRBV6-7 and TRBJ2-1; a weak D match, TRBD2 (5 bases). TRBV6-7 is recorded as an ORF, its role being uncertain. Trimming removed 6 bases from V and 0 bases from J, with 15 bases in between. The CDR3 has 16 residues.

This chain joins TRBV28 and TRBJ2-1, with 7 nucleotides matching TRBD2. This CDR3 region has 17 residues. J lost 1 base, V lost 5 bases, and 11 bases had no gene match. CDR1 is MDHEN, CDR2 SYDVKM, per germline. The chain's CDR3 is CASSPSPWRESYNEQFF. In DNA form, the CDR3 reads TGTGCCAGCAGTCCTTCCCCCTGGCGGGAGTCCTACAATGAGCAGTTCTTC.

V gene TRBV11-3 combines with J gene TRBJ1-1; no clear D gene. Germline V gene data show CDR1 as SGHNT and CDR2 as YENEEA. The CDR3 runs to 15 residues. Trimming stripped 5 bases from V and 0 bases from J, with 13 bases between. DNA of the CDR3: TGTGCCAGCAGCCCAAAGCACGGGGTGAACACTGAAGCTTTCTTT. Translating it yields CASSPKHGVNTEAFF.

The rearrangement links TRBV7-2 to TRBJ1-1, with a possible D match to TRBD1 (6 bases). The germline gives CDR1 SGHTA, CDR2 FQGNSA. V lost 4 bases to trimming and J lost 7 bases, with 13 bases between them. The CDR3 loop spans 13 amino acids. The CDR3 DNA sequence: TGTGCCAGCAGCTCATCGAGGGGGGTTGAAGCTTTCTTT. It yields the protein CASSSSRGVEAFF.